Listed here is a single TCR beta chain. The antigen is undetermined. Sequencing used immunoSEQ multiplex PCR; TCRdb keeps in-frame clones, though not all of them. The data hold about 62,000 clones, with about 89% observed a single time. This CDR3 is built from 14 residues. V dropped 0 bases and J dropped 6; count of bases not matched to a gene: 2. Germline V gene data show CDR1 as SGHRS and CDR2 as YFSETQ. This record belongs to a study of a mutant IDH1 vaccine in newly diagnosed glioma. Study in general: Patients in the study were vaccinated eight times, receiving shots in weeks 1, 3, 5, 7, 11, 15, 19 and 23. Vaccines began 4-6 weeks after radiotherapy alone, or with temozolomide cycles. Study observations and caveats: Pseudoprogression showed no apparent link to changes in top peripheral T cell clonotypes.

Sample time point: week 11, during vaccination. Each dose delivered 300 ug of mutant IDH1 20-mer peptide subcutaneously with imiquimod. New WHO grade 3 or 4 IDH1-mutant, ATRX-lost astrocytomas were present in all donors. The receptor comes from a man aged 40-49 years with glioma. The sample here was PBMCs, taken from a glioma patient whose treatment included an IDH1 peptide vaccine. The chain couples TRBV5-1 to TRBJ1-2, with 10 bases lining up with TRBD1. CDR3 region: CASSLEGQGNGYTF. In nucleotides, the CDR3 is TGCGCCAGCAGCTTGGAGGGACAGGGGAATGGCTACACCTTC.